The T cell receptor beta chain under discussion was sequenced for a study of breast tumors, draining lymph nodes, adjacent tissues. Study-wide results and limits: Tumor TCR diversity was below lymph nodes but above nontumor tissue. The lymph node origin of tumor T cells was framed as consistent with a hypothesis, not demonstrated.

A single record per CDR3 protein comes from TCRdb applying MiXCR to the multiplex PCR reads. Counted here are some 100,000 distinct CDR3 sequences, less than 25% occurring once; the ten biggest clones make up 1% to 1.5%. CDR1 is MGHRA, CDR2 YSYEKL, per germline. With 0 bases removed from V and 6 bases from J, the gap between germline ends came to 12 bases. The CDR3 totals 15 residues. There are many counts of this clonotype. Its antigen is undetermined. Axillary draining lymph nodes of breast cancer patients supplied the node samples. Source material: axillary lymph node tissue. The V call is TRBV4-1, the J call TRBJ1-5, with D possibly being TRBD1 (5 bases). The TCR comes from a female donor with breast cancer. Some clones in this sample may be carry-over from other donors' samples. Here the CDR3 reads CASSQDAQGGQPQHF. CDR3 sequence (DNA): TGCGCCAGCAGCCAAGATGCCCAGGGAGGTCAGCCCCAGCATTTT.